This is a list of T cell receptor beta chains from one sample in a study of cytomegalovirus exposure and HLA in healthy donors. The data were produced by immunoSEQ multiplex PCR, yet TCRdb's version contains in-frame clones alone and is incomplete. Among approximately 140,000 clones listed, 70% to 80% were seen once. The sample taken for sequencing was PBMCs. These receptors were collected from a woman in her 50s in good health and CMV-seronegative. CDR3s include the opening cysteine and the closing phenylalanine or tryptophan. A D gene is named only where the DNA matches it firmly. Clone sizes are given selectively: once, few, many, or a class where the clone is expanded.

>TRBV29-1|.|17|TRBJ2-3|TRBD1
TGCAGCGTTGATGGAGCCCAGGGACAGGTTACCACAGATACGCAGTATTTT
CSVDGAQGQVTTDTQYF
>TRBV7-2|.|15|TRBJ2-7|.
TGTGCCAGCAGCTTACCGGGTCCGGCCTCCTACGAGCAGTACTTC
CASSLPGPASYEQYF
>TRBV13|.|16|TRBJ1-5|TRBD1
TGTGCCAGCAGCTTACGGGCCGGGACAGTAAATCAGCCCCAGCATTTT
CASSLRAGTVNQPQHF
>TRBV7-9|once|14|TRBJ1-2|.
TGTGCCAGCAGCTTGGAGACGGGGGGAACTGGCTACACCTTC
CASSLETGGTGYTF
>TRBV2|.|15|TRBJ2-3|.
TGTGTCAGCACCCCCACGAGTTACGGCACAGATACGCAGTATTTT
CVSTPTSYGTDTQYF
>TRBV6-4|medium-sized|16|TRBJ2-2|TRBD2
TGTGCCAGCAGTGCGGGACTAGAGGGGAACACCGGGGAGCTGTTTTTT
CASSAGLEGNTGELFF
>TRBV29-1|few|14|TRBJ2-7|.
TGCAGCGTTGAAATCGGGACAACCTACGGTGAGCAGTACTTC
CSVEIGTTYGEQYF
>TRBV7-8|.|14|TRBJ1-1|.
TGTGCCAGCAGCTTGGTGACAGTGAACACTGAAGCTTTCTTT
CASSLVTVNTEAFF
>TRBV19|.|12|TRBJ2-7|.
TGTGCCAGTAGTATGTCCTCCCGCGAGCAGTACTTC
CASSMSSREQYF
>TRBV4-3|once|16|TRBJ2-3|.
TGCGCCAGCAGCCAAGATAAACAGGGCTTCACAGATACGCAGTATTTT
CASSQDKQGFTDTQYF
>TRBV4-1|.|19|TRBJ1-3|TRBD1
TGCGCCAGCAGCCAAGGATGGACAGGCGAGGGACGCTCTGGAAACACCATATATTTT
CASSQGWTGEGRSGNTIYF
>TRBV6-5|.|14|TRBJ2-3|TRBD2
TGTGCCAGCAGTAGACTAGCGGGCACAGATACGCGGTATTTT
CASSRLAGTDTRYF
>TRBV27|few|16|TRBJ1-2|.
TGTGCCAGCAGTCCCGGCCGGAACCGGGGGGCTTATGGCTACACCTTC
CASSPGRNRGAYGYTF
>TRBV7-9|.|16|TRBJ2-1|TRBD2
TGTGCCAGCAGCGCAGCCCTGGCGGGAGGTAAGAATGAGCAGTTCTTC
CASSAALAGGKNEQFF
>TRBV25-1|few|16|TRBJ1-4|.
TGTGCCAGCAGTCCGTTCCCGACAAGAAAAAATGAAAAACTGTTTTTT
CASSPFPTRKNEKLFF
>TRBV6-1|few|15|TRBJ1-4|.
TGTGCCAGCAGTGACTGGGGGGGTCCTAATGAAAAACTGTTTTTT
CASSDWGGPNEKLFF
>TRBV6-5|.|16|TRBJ1-1|.
TGTGCCAGCAGTTACCGTATCTGGGGGCGCAGCACTGAAGCTTTCTTT
CASSYRIWGRSTEAFF
>TRBV27|.|14|TRBJ1-2|TRBD1
TGTGCCAGCAGTCCGCCGGGACAGGGGGCCGGCTACACCTTC
CASSPPGQGAGYTF